The clone carrying this TCR beta chain was picked up one time. Its target is unknown. The entry originates in a study of T cell responses to AZD1222 COVID-19 vaccine. The repertoire was sequenced with immunoSEQ multiplex PCR; TCRdb's copy has only in-frame clones and lacks some. Of approximately 150,000 clones listed, more than 75% are singletons. The ends were cut back, 8 bases at V and 7 bases at J, with 11 bases in the middle. The CDR3 loop spans 11 amino acids. CDR1 and CDR2 (germline): LNHDA, SQIVND (reference sequence). Study results and limitations: Spike regions recognized by vaccine-associated CD4 TCRs spanned the protein, led by 160-218 and 743-854. Donor demographics were predominantly white British with a female majority; clonal diversity may be underestimated.

J is TRBJ1-1 and V is TRBV19, with unresolved D. The sample in question was peripheral blood, obtained 28 days after the second AZD1222 dose. The TCR originated in an adult who received the AZD1222 COVID-19 vaccine. This chain's CDR3 is CASEGVLEAFF. The CDR3, as DNA: TGTGCCAGTGAGGGCGTCCTTGAAGCTTTCTTT.